This T cell receptor beta chain was recorded in a study of identical twins. Points from the study as a whole: It was out-of-frame TCR alpha sharing in monozygotic twins that models underestimated. Reduced insertions were recorded for abundant cord blood beta clonotypes, with no such pattern in memory repertoires. For zero-insertion analyses, partial confounding could come from invariant MAIT and iNKT cells.

Template switching, a step in the protocol, added a universal primer site, and cDNA carried unique molecular identifiers. TCRdb re-called the 5' RACE reads through MiXCR, storing one row per CDR3 protein. The data hold approximately 890,000 distinct CDR3 sequences, with roughly 12% observed a single time. This CDR3 has 18 residues. Turning to this clonotype: What it recognizes is unknown.

The same specimen was also included in a second study, on yellow fever vaccine responses in identical twins.

The gene calls are TRBV12-2 and TRBJ2-1; the table's D call of TRBD1 was not tested on the DNA. TRBV12-2 is tagged as a pseudogene. Sequencing was done on a sample of PBMCs. This clonotype was sampled from a woman aged 18-29 years in good health. CDR3 sequence: CASRPTTKTGELGNEQFF. CDR3 bases: TGTGCAAGTCGCCCCACAACGAAAACAGGAGAGCTGGGGAATGAGCAGTTCTTC.